This T cell receptor beta chain originates from a study of blood T cell repertoires in COVID-19. Study details: Some COVID-19 samples were acute and others convalescent; all came from the United States, Italy and Spain.

This CDR3 has 14 amino acids. V lost 5 bases to trimming and J lost 6 bases; unmatched junction nucleotides: 7. From germline, CDR1 is MRHNA and CDR2 SNTAGT. In assigning cohorts, the study relied on participant-reported clinical history. As originally analysed: Researchers report that nucleated cell counts were estimated from reference gene primer amplification. TCRdb's copy holds only in-frame clones and misses some; the assay was immunoSEQ multiplex PCR. V and J calls and clone size follow that table, whereas D and trimming were derived from the DNA. The sample contains some 290,000 clones, around nine tenths of which appear only once.

Sequenced material: PBMCs or T cells enriched from blood (not recorded which). The chain uses TRBV6-4 and TRBJ2-3; TRBD1 agrees at 8 bases. The TCR comes from a woman in her twenties or thirties who had recovered from COVID-19. The CDR3 is CASSHGQGADTQYF. Written as DNA, the CDR3 is TGTGCCAGCAGTCATGGACAGGGTGCGGATACGCAGTATTTT.